The rows below give T cell receptor beta chains drawn from one sample of a study of cytomegalovirus exposure and HLA in healthy donors. This table comes from immunoSEQ multiplex PCR, and its TCRdb copy is limited to in-frame clones, with some not included. The repertoire holds about 120,000 clones, approximately 15% seen once, with under 2.5% in the top ten. Material: PBMCs. The receptors shown here come from a woman between 18 and 30 years old in good health and CMV-seronegative. Both conserved end residues are part of each CDR3. The D gene is left open where the match is weak. Size is stated for part of the rows, as once, few or many counts, or as a class when the clone is expanded.

15	TRBV30	TRBJ2-3	TRBD2	few	TGTGCCTGGAGTGTACAGCGGGGGGGCGCAGATACGCAGTATTTT	CAWSVQRGGADTQYF
15	TRBV2	TRBJ1-5	NA	NA	TGTGCCAGCAGTGAGATCGGGTATAGCAATCAGCCCCAGCATTTT	CASSEIGYSNQPQHF
15	TRBV7-7	TRBJ1-1	NA	NA	TGTGCCAGCAGCTTGAAGCGGCGTCGGGGCACTGAAGCTTTCTTT	CASSLKRRRGTEAFF
15	TRBV5-1	TRBJ1-4	TRBD1	few	TGCGCCAGCAGCACCGGACAGGGGCCAAATGAAAAACTGTTTTTT	CASSTGQGPNEKLFF
15	TRBV5-1	TRBJ2-3	TRBD2	few	TGCGCCAGCAGCGGAGCGGGAGCCCGCACAGATACGCAGTATTTT	CASSGAGARTDTQYF
13	TRBV5-6	TRBJ2-7	TRBD2	NA	TGTGCCAGCAGCTCCCCCGGGGGGAACGAGCAGTACTTC	CASSSPGGNEQYF
15	TRBV7-2	TRBJ1-2	TRBD1	NA	TGTGCCAGCAGCCTCCAGGGACAGGAACTAATGGGCTACACCTTC	CASSLQGQELMGYTF
11	TRBV6-5	TRBJ2-1	NA	NA	TGTGCCAGCCGCCTGGGCGATGAGCAGTTCTTC	CASRLGDEQFF
15	TRBV28	TRBJ2-2	TRBD2	NA	TGTGCCAGCAGCCACGGGGTAGCGGGAATCGGGGAGCTGTTTTTT	CASSHGVAGIGELFF
15	TRBV9	TRBJ2-3	TRBD2	few	TGTGCCAGCAGCACCCTATGGGGAGGGGCAGATACGCAGTATTTT	CASSTLWGGADTQYF
14	TRBV27	TRBJ1-3	NA	few	TGTGCCAGCAGTTTAGCTGGAGTCGGAAACACCATATATTTT	CASSLAGVGNTIYF
16	TRBV5-1	TRBJ2-5	TRBD1	NA	TGCGCCAGCAGCTTGGGGGGACAGACTTTTCAAGAGACCCAGTACTTC	CASSLGGQTFQETQYF
15	TRBV7-9	TRBJ1-2	NA	NA	TGTGCCAGCAGCTCGCGTCCCAGGGTCCCCTATGGCTACACCTTC	CASSSRPRVPYGYTF
14	TRBV6-5	TRBJ2-2	NA	few	TGTGCCAGCAGTGTAAGCGGGTACACCGGGGAGCTGTTTTTT	CASSVSGYTGELFF
14	TRBV6-1	TRBJ1-1	NA	few	TGTGCCAGCAGTGGACCGGGGGGATGGGGAGAAGCTTTCTTT	CASSGPGGWGEAFF
16	TRBV4-1	TRBJ2-1	NA	NA	TGCGCCAGCAGCCAAGTCGTCGGGAGCGTGGGCAATGAGCAGTTCTTC	CASSQVVGSVGNEQFF
15	TRBV6-6	TRBJ2-7	NA	few	TGTGCCAGCAGTCAGACGGGGCCCCTCGGGGGCGAGCAGTACTTC	CASSQTGPLGGEQYF
14	TRBV6-6	TRBJ2-7	TRBD1	NA	TGTGCCAGCAGTTTCGGGACAGGCCGCTACGAGCAGTACTTC	CASSFGTGRYEQYF
15	TRBV6-1	TRBJ2-3	NA	NA	TGTGCCAGCTCAAACCAGGGGATCATCGCAGATACGCAGTATTTT	CASSNQGIIADTQYF
17	TRBV14	TRBJ1-4	NA	NA	TGTGCCAGCAGCCAACACGGGTATCCGGCAACTAATGAAAAACTGTTTTTT	CASSQHGYPATNEKLFF
16	TRBV6-5	TRBJ1-1	TRBD1	few	TGTGCCAGCAGTTACACCGAGACAGGGTCGAACACTGAAGCTTTCTTT	CASSYTETGSNTEAFF
17	TRBV6-1	TRBJ1-4	TRBD1	few	TGTGCCAGCAGTGATCGGACAGGGCGGTTAATTTGGGAAAAACTGTTTTTT	CASSDRTGRLIWEKLFF
14	TRBV7-9	TRBJ1-6	TRBD1	NA	TGTGCCAGCAGCTCAGGACAGGGGGTGGCACCCCTCCACTTT	CASSSGQGVAPLHF
14	TRBV6-5	TRBJ2-7	NA	NA	TGTGCCAGCAGTTACGGCCAGTCCACCTACGAGCAGTACTTC	CASSYGQSTYEQYF
15	TRBV19	TRBJ1-3	NA	NA	TGTGCCAGTAGTACCCAGGTTGCCTCTGGAAACACCATATATTTT	CASSTQVASGNTIYF
13	TRBV6-5	TRBJ1-2	NA	NA	TGTGCCAGCGGACTACAAGGGGTATATGGCTACACCTTC	CASGLQGVYGYTF
14	TRBV9	TRBJ2-7	TRBD2	few	TGTGCCAGCAGCGTATCGTCGGGGGGGTACGAGCAGTACTTC	CASSVSSGGYEQYF
14	TRBV7-7	TRBJ2-1	TRBD2	few	TGTGCTAGCAGCCCGGGACTAGCGCGCAATGAGCAGTTCTTC	CASSPGLARNEQFF
15	TRBV30	TRBJ2-7	NA	NA	TGTGCCTTTTCCAGGAGGGGGCCCTCTACCTACGAGCAGTACTTC	CAFSRRGPSTYEQYF
14	TRBV14	TRBJ1-3	NA	NA	TGTGCCAGCAGCCTCTCTGGGGGGGGAGACACCATATATTTT	CASSLSGGGDTIYF
14	TRBV30	TRBJ2-7	NA	few	TGTGCCTGGAGCGCAACCGGGGGTTCCTACGAGCAGTACTTC	CAWSATGGSYEQYF
17	TRBV9	TRBJ2-1	TRBD1	NA	TGTGCCAGCAGCTTCCGACTGGGGCAGGGGGCTTACAATGAGCAGTTCTTC	CASSFRLGQGAYNEQFF
15	TRBV6-1	TRBJ2-3	NA	few	TGTGCCAGCAGTGAATATGCTAAACTCACAGATACGCAGTATTTT	CASSEYAKLTDTQYF
13	TRBV6-1	TRBJ1-2	NA	NA	TGTGCCAGCTCAGAGGGTGTGAACTATGGCTACACCTTC	CASSEGVNYGYTF
16	TRBV6-1	TRBJ1-2	NA	NA	TGTGCCAGCAGTGTCCGGGCGGTGGGGGGAAACTATGGCTACACCTTC	CASSVRAVGGNYGYTF
12	TRBV29-1	TRBJ2-5	TRBD1	few	TGCAGCGTCGGGACAGGTCAAGAGACCCAGTACTTC	CSVGTGQETQYF
15	TRBV5-1	TRBJ2-2	TRBD1	NA	TGCGCCAGCAGCTACCGGGACAGTAACACCGGGGAGCTGTTTTTT	CASSYRDSNTGELFF
15	TRBV9	TRBJ1-2	NA	NA	TGTGCCAGCAGCCCCCGGGGAGGGGATGGCTATGGCTACACCTTC	CASSPRGGDGYGYTF
16	TRBV28	TRBJ1-5	TRBD1	few	TGTGCCAGCAGTTTAGGACAGGGTTGGAGCAATCAGCCCCAGCATTTT	CASSLGQGWSNQPQHF
15	TRBV30	TRBJ1-1	TRBD1	few	TGTGCCTGGAAGGGAAACAGGGGGCTTCGGGCTGAAGCTTTCTTT	CAWKGNRGLRAEAFF
13	TRBV29-1	TRBJ2-7	NA	few	TGCAGCGTGACCAGGCCGAGCTCCTACGAGCAGTACTTC	CSVTRPSSYEQYF
15	TRBV28	TRBJ2-7	NA	NA	TGTGCCAGCAGTTCCCCGACTAGAGGGATCTACGAGCAGTACTTC	CASSSPTRGIYEQYF
13	TRBV6-1	TRBJ1-2	NA	NA	TGTGCCAGCAACCCGCCGGGTGAACATGGCTACACCTTC	CASNPPGEHGYTF
14	TRBV30	TRBJ2-5	TRBD2	NA	TGTGCCTGGGCCCCGGGACTAGCCCGGGAGACCCAGTACTTC	CAWAPGLARETQYF
12	TRBV6-5	TRBJ1-2	NA	NA	TGTGCCGGGGGACACCCTAACTATGGCTACACCTTC	CAGGHPNYGYTF
13	TRBV29-1	TRBJ2-1	TRBD2	NA	TGCAGCGTCCAGAGCGGGACCTACAATGAGCAGTTCTTC	CSVQSGTYNEQFF
11	TRBV29-1	TRBJ1-2	NA	NA	TGCAGCGCACACAACAACTATGGCTACACCTTC	CSAHNNYGYTF
17	TRBV6-1	TRBJ1-6	TRBD1	few	TGTGCCAGCAGTGAAGTTGGCCGGACAGGGGCGAGGTCACCCCTCCACTTT	CASSEVGRTGARSPLHF
17	TRBV7-2	TRBJ1-2	NA	NA	TGTGCCAGCAGCTTAGTTTTGCCAGGGGCTATCGTAAGGGGCTACACCTTC	CASSLVLPGAIVRGYTF
12	TRBV27	TRBJ2-1	NA	few	TGTGCCAGCAGCAGGGGTTACAATGAGCAGTTCTTC	CASSRGYNEQFF
15	TRBV5-1	TRBJ2-7	NA	NA	TGCGCCAGCAGCTTGGAGTCAGGGCCCAGTTACGAGCAGTACTTC	CASSLESGPSYEQYF
16	TRBV25-1	TRBJ1-5	TRBD1	few	TGTGCCAGCAGCCCCCGGGACAGGGTGATCGATCAGCCCCAGCATTTT	CASSPRDRVIDQPQHF
12	TRBV5-5	TRBJ1-2	NA	few	TGTGCCAGCAGGGAGGGGACCTATGGCTACACCTTC	CASREGTYGYTF
15	TRBV27	TRBJ2-7	TRBD1	few	TGTGCCAGCAGAACACCCGGGACAGGTGCTTACGAGCAGTACTTC	CASRTPGTGAYEQYF
16	TRBV11-2	TRBJ1-2	TRBD1	few	TGTGCCAGCAGCTTAGCCGGACAGGCCCAAGGCTATGGCTACACCTTC	CASSLAGQAQGYGYTF
15	TRBV6-5	TRBJ1-2	NA	few	TGTGCCAGCAGTTACCACGGGGGGACAAACTATGGCTACACCTTC	CASSYHGGTNYGYTF
14	TRBV7-9	TRBJ1-4	NA	few	TGTGCCAGCAGCTTAAGCTCGACGGAGAAAAAACTGTTTTTT	CASSLSSTEKKLFF
17	TRBV9	TRBJ2-2	TRBD1	NA	TGTGCCAGCAGCGCCCCCCGAGGGCAGGGGGCTGCCGGGGAGCTGTTTTTT	CASSAPRGQGAAGELFF
15	TRBV5-4	TRBJ2-1	NA	few	TGTGCCAGCAGCCTCCGGGGAGGATCGTACAATGAGCAGTTCTTC	CASSLRGGSYNEQFF